Listed below are T cell receptor beta chains from one sample, sequenced in a study of blood T cell repertoires in COVID-19. TCRdb's copy holds only in-frame clones and misses some; the assay was immunoSEQ multiplex PCR. The data show approximately 210,000 clones, about 87% seen once. Sequenced input: peripheral blood. The origin of the receptors is a man aged 70 or older with acute or convalescent COVID-19. Each CDR3 is given with its conserved first and last residue.

cdr3_length: 12; v_call: TRBV6-5; cdr3_aa: CASNRLTYEQYF
cdr3_length: 14; v_call: TRBV6-5; cdr3_aa: CASTPGSWNTEAFF
cdr3_length: 9; v_call: TRBV5-1; cdr3_aa: CASPPEQYF
cdr3_length: 12; v_call: TRBV7-8; cdr3_aa: CASSLQGNEQFF
cdr3_length: 15; v_call: TRBV4-2; cdr3_aa: CASSQVLAENTEAFF
cdr3_length: 15; v_call: TRBV3-1/TRBV3-2; cdr3_aa: CASSQAGGAGYGYTF
cdr3_length: 15; v_call: TRBV9; cdr3_aa: CASRRGDSSNEKLFF
cdr3_length: 13; v_call: TRBV12-3/TRBV12-4; cdr3_aa: CASSSTGKVRYTF
cdr3_length: 16; v_call: TRBV5-1; cdr3_aa: CASSSTFGQNNSPLHF
cdr3_length: 15; v_call: TRBV7-2; cdr3_aa: CASSLELAGIGELFF
cdr3_length: 15; v_call: TRBV5-8; cdr3_aa: CASSTRTPVNQPQHF
cdr3_length: 15; v_call: TRBV7-6; cdr3_aa: CASSRRGPSAETQYF
cdr3_length: 14; v_call: TRBV3-1/TRBV3-2; cdr3_aa: CASSPRRQSYEQYF
cdr3_length: 14; v_call: TRBV30; cdr3_aa: CAGGSGAGNTEAFF
cdr3_length: 15; v_call: TRBV9; cdr3_aa: CASSAGTSGTHEQFF
cdr3_length: 15; v_call: TRBV19; cdr3_aa: CASSKLQGSVKTQYF